These 13 T cell receptor beta chains share one sample of origin, sequenced in a study of vaccination effects on CD4 cells after COVID-19. Within the ViraFEST assay, antigen-specific CD4+ T cells underwent expansion with viral peptide pools prior to sequencing. CD4+ T cells were isolated after less than 13 days of culture. The individual was infected with SARS-CoV-2 between March and December 2020, as confirmed by PCR. Sequenced by immunoSEQ multiplex PCR; TCRdb stores in-frame clones only, minus some. The sample has 70,000 or so clones, 73% seen once. Their antigen targets remain unknown. The specimen comprised CD4+ T cells from PBMCs cultured with HIV peptides, sampled before COVID-19 vaccination. As to subset: HIV-1 Nef peptide pool negative control/reference culture. Receptors were obtained from a human donor who had a prior SARS-CoV-2 infection.

The table lists this clone with a count of one. This sequence joins TRBV6-4 and TRBJ2-3, with TRBD1 matching 7 bases. CDR1 and CDR2 (germline): MRHNA, SNTAGT. This CDR3 is built from 15 residues. With V trimmed by 5 bases and J by 2 bases, 7 bases remained unmatched. In nucleotides, the CDR3 is TGTGCCAGCAGTCAGACAGGGACCAACACAGATACGCAGTATTTT. Protein: CASSQTGTNTDTQYF.

The chain is built from TRBV12-2 and TRBJ1-2. TRBV12-2 is described as a pseudogene. This CDR3 has 17 amino acids. CDR3 protein: CASRLVVDASWDYGYTF. The CDR3 nucleotides are TGTGCAAGTCGCTTAGTGGTGGACGCCAGCTGGGACTATGGCTACACCTTC.

The CDR3 DNA sequence: TGTGCCAGCAGCTTAGTCCGGGGCGAGCAGTACTTC. Protein product: CASSLVRGEQYF. The J gene is TRBJ2-7, the V gene TRBV11-2; a possible D gene is TRBD2 (5 bases). Per germline, CDR1 SGHAT and CDR2 FQNNGV. CDR3 length: 12 amino acids. Trimming removed 1 base at V and 6 bases at J, with 7 bases between.

This clone was detected only once. The chain couples TRBV21-1 to TRBJ1-1. TRBV21-1 is annotated as a pseudogene. The CDR3 runs to 12 residues. DNA of the CDR3: TGTGCCAGGTTACCAAAGAACACTGAAGCTTTCTTT. This translates into CARLPKNTEAFF.

This clone was detected once. The chain is built from TRBV7-2 and TRBJ2-1, with 10 bases matching TRBD2. The germline gives CDR1 SGHTA, CDR2 FQGNSA. V was pared by 8 bases and J by 4 bases, with 8 bases of the junction left unmatched. This CDR3 contains 15 residues. CDR3: CASDRGLADYNEQFF. The CDR3 nucleotides read TGTGCCAGCGACCGAGGACTAGCGGATTACAATGAGCAGTTCTTC. Filled out from reference TRBV7-2 and TRBJ2-1, the complete variable domain reads GAGVSQSPSNKVTEKGKDVELRCDPISGHTALYWYRQSLGQGLEFLIYFQGNSAPDKSGLPSDRFSAERTGGSVSTLTIQRTQQEDSAVYLCASDRGLADYNEQFFGPGTRLTVL.

The V call is TRBV5-1, the J call TRBJ1-2; no firm D call. This CDR3 spans 15 amino acids. Germline V lookup: CDR1 SGHRS, CDR2 YFSETQ. Deletions cut 0 bases from V and 8 bases from J, with 17 bases between. The DNA of the CDR3 is TGCGCCAGCAGCTTGGCGCTTTATCCGGGAGAGGGCTACACCTTC. This translates into CASSLALYPGEGYTF.

This clone was recorded many times. The V gene is TRBV4-1, the J gene TRBJ1-2; possibly TRBD1 for D (5 bases). Germline V gives CDR1 MGHRA, CDR2 YSYEKL. Between the trimmed V and J ends, which lost 1 base and 0 bases, there was a span of 9 bases. This CDR3 comprises 15 residues. CDR3 protein: CASSQAPTANYGYTF. The CDR3 DNA reads as TGCGCCAGCAGCCAAGCTCCGACAGCTAACTATGGCTACACCTTC.

The genes are TRBV7-9 and TRBJ2-1, with 10 nucleotides matching TRBD2. V was clipped by 3 bases and J by 3 bases; unmatched bases: 5. From germline, CDR1 is SEHNR and CDR2 FQNEAQ (reference sequence). The CDR3 length is 16 residues. Here the CDR3 DNA reads TGTGCCAGCAGCTTGTCTAGCGGGAGCTTCTACAATGAGCAGTTCTTC. Its translation is CASSLSSGSFYNEQFF.

V usage is TRBV7-9 and J usage is TRBJ2-3, with no clear D. CDR1 is SEHNR and CDR2 is FQNEAQ in the germline V gene (reference sequence). The CDR3 length is 18 residues. The V end was cut by 3 bases, the J end by 0 bases, with 19 bases between. CDR3 DNA sequence: TGTGCCAGCAGCTTCGCCCCCATTAGTGACCCAAGCACAGATACGCAGTATTTT. It encodes CASSFAPISDPSTDTQYF.

J is TRBJ2-7 and V is TRBV19; D gene uncertain. Per germline, CDR1 LNHDA and CDR2 SQIVND (reference sequence). Trimming left V 3 bases short and J 5 bases short, with 11 bases between. CDR3 size: 13 residues. CDR3: CASSIYGSDEQYF. The CDR3 DNA reads TGTGCCAGTAGTATTTATGGTTCGGACGAGCAGTACTTC.

This clone appeared a few times. The chain joins TRBV7-9 to TRBJ2-3; no clear D. CDR1 and CDR2 (germline): SEHNR, FQNEAQ (reference sequence). The length of the CDR3 is 17 residues. V was pared by 1 base and J by 4 bases, with 18 bases between. The chain's CDR3 is CASSLVLTDWSSDTQYF. The CDR3 nucleotides are TGTGCCAGCAGCTTAGTATTGACTGACTGGAGTTCAGATACGCAGTATTTT.

The chain uses TRBV5-1 and TRBJ2-3, with TRBD1 matching over 7 bases. J gave up 4 bases and V 4 bases, and 6 bases lay outside the gene matches. The CDR3 extends over 14 amino acids. Germline V CDR1 and CDR2: SGHRS, YFSETQ. CDR3 bases: TGCGCCAGCAGCCCGGGGACAGCCGCAGATACGCAGTATTTT. It codes for CASSPGTAADTQYF.

The chain recombines TRBV30 with TRBJ1-4; a possible D gene is TRBD1 (6 bases). The germline V and J ends were trimmed by 4 bases and 5 bases, with 17 bases remaining between them. The CDR3 totals 15 residues. Per the germline V gene, CDR1 is GTSNPN and CDR2 is SVGIG (reference sequence). The CDR3 sequence: CAWTRGGTLNEKLFF. In DNA form, the CDR3 reads TGTGCCTGGACGCGCGGGGGCACCTTAAATGAAAAACTGTTTTTT.